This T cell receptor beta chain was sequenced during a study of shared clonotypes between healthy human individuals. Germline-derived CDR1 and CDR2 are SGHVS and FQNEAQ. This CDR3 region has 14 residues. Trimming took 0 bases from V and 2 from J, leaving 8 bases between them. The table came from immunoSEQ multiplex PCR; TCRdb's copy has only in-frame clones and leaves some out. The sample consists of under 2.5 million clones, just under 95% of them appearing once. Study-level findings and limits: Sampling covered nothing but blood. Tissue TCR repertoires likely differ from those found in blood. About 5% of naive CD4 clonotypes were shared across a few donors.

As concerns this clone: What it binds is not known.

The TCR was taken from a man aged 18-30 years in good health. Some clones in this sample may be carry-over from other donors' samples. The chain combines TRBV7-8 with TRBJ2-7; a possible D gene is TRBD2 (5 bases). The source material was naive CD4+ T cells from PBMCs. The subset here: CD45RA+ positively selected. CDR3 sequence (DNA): TGTGCCAGCAGCTTAGCACGGGGAGCCTACGAGCAGTACTTC. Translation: CASSLARGAYEQYF.